Listed below are T cell receptor beta chains from one sample, sequenced in a study of early T cells in non-severe SARS-CoV-2 infection. MiXCR, run by TCRdb on the 5' RACE reads, gives a single entry per CDR3 protein. The sample includes more than 50,000 distinct CDR3 sequences, roughly 13% seen only once; the top ten take about 5%. The sample was whole blood. These receptors originate from an adult who was a healthcare worker with PCR-confirmed SARS-CoV-2 infection or an uninfected control (not recorded which). Both conserved end residues are part of each CDR3. The order of the fields is CDR3 DNA, CDR3 protein, clone size, J gene, V gene, D gene. The D gene is left open where the match is weak. Only some rows state a clone size, as once, few, many or a class for expanded clones.

cdr3_nt: TGTGCCAGCAGTCCCCACGGGACTAGCGGAGAAGAGACCCAGTACTTC
cdr3_aa: CASSPHGTSGEETQYF
clone_size: .
j_call: TRBJ2-5
v_call: TRBV6-6
d_call: TRBD2

cdr3_nt: TGTGCCAGCACCAAGGGGACACCTAGCAATCAGCCCCAGCATTTT
cdr3_aa: CASTKGTPSNQPQHF
clone_size: .
j_call: TRBJ1-5
v_call: TRBV28
d_call: .

cdr3_nt: TGTGCCAGCAGCTTTAGTAGCGGGAGCCTCCAAGAGACCCAGTACTTC
cdr3_aa: CASSFSSGSLQETQYF
clone_size: .
j_call: TRBJ2-5
v_call: TRBV7-9
d_call: TRBD2

cdr3_nt: TGTGCCAGCAGTGGGGGACTAGGGGGCACAGATACGCAGTATTTT
cdr3_aa: CASSGGLGGTDTQYF
clone_size: .
j_call: TRBJ2-3
v_call: TRBV6-6
d_call: TRBD2

cdr3_nt: TGCAGTGCTATCTACGGGTCGGGGGAGGAGACCCAGTACTTC
cdr3_aa: CSAIYGSGEETQYF
clone_size: few
j_call: TRBJ2-5
v_call: TRBV20-1
d_call: .

cdr3_nt: TGTGCCAGCAGCCCCCGGGCCCCCAATGAGCAGTTCTTC
cdr3_aa: CASSPRAPNEQFF
clone_size: .
j_call: TRBJ2-1
v_call: TRBV7-8
d_call: .

cdr3_nt: TGTGCCAGCAGCCGGGGCGCCGCCTATGGCTACACCTTC
cdr3_aa: CASSRGAAYGYTF
clone_size: many
j_call: TRBJ1-2
v_call: TRBV3-1
d_call: .

cdr3_nt: TGTGCCAGCAGCTTGGAAGGCCCGGCGAACACTGAAGCTTTCTTT
cdr3_aa: CASSLEGPANTEAFF
clone_size: .
j_call: TRBJ1-1
v_call: TRBV5-4
d_call: .

cdr3_nt: TGTGCCAGCAGCTTAAAAGGGAGCTCCTACAATGAGCAGTTCTTC
cdr3_aa: CASSLKGSSYNEQFF
clone_size: few
j_call: TRBJ2-1
v_call: TRBV7-9
d_call: .

cdr3_nt: TGCAGTGCTAGTCCCACATGGGGAGGAAACACCATATATTTT
cdr3_aa: CSASPTWGGNTIYF
clone_size: few
j_call: TRBJ1-3
v_call: TRBV20-1
d_call: .

cdr3_nt: TGCAGTGCATCTGACCCGACGGCGGGGGAGACTGAAGCTTTCTTT
cdr3_aa: CSASDPTAGETEAFF
clone_size: many
j_call: TRBJ1-1
v_call: TRBV20-1
d_call: .

cdr3_nt: TGCGCCAGCACGCAGGGGGGCATCTACACTGAAGCTTTCTTT
cdr3_aa: CASTQGGIYTEAFF
clone_size: .
j_call: TRBJ1-1
v_call: TRBV5-1
d_call: TRBD1

cdr3_nt: TGTGCCAGTAGTATTTGGCAGGCGGATGGCTACACCTTC
cdr3_aa: CASSIWQADGYTF
clone_size: many
j_call: TRBJ1-2
v_call: TRBV19
d_call: .

cdr3_nt: TGTGCCTGGAGTGTACCTATAGGCAGATACACTGAAGCTTTCTTT
cdr3_aa: CAWSVPIGRYTEAFF
clone_size: few
j_call: TRBJ1-1
v_call: TRBV30
d_call: .

cdr3_nt: TGTGCCAGTAGAGACAGGGCCCGCACCGGGGAGCTGTTTTTT
cdr3_aa: CASRDRARTGELFF
clone_size: many
j_call: TRBJ2-2
v_call: TRBV19
d_call: TRBD1

cdr3_nt: TGCAGCGTTGGAGGCGGGAGAATCGGGGAGCTGTTTTTT
cdr3_aa: CSVGGGRIGELFF
clone_size: few
j_call: TRBJ2-2
v_call: TRBV29-1
d_call: TRBD2